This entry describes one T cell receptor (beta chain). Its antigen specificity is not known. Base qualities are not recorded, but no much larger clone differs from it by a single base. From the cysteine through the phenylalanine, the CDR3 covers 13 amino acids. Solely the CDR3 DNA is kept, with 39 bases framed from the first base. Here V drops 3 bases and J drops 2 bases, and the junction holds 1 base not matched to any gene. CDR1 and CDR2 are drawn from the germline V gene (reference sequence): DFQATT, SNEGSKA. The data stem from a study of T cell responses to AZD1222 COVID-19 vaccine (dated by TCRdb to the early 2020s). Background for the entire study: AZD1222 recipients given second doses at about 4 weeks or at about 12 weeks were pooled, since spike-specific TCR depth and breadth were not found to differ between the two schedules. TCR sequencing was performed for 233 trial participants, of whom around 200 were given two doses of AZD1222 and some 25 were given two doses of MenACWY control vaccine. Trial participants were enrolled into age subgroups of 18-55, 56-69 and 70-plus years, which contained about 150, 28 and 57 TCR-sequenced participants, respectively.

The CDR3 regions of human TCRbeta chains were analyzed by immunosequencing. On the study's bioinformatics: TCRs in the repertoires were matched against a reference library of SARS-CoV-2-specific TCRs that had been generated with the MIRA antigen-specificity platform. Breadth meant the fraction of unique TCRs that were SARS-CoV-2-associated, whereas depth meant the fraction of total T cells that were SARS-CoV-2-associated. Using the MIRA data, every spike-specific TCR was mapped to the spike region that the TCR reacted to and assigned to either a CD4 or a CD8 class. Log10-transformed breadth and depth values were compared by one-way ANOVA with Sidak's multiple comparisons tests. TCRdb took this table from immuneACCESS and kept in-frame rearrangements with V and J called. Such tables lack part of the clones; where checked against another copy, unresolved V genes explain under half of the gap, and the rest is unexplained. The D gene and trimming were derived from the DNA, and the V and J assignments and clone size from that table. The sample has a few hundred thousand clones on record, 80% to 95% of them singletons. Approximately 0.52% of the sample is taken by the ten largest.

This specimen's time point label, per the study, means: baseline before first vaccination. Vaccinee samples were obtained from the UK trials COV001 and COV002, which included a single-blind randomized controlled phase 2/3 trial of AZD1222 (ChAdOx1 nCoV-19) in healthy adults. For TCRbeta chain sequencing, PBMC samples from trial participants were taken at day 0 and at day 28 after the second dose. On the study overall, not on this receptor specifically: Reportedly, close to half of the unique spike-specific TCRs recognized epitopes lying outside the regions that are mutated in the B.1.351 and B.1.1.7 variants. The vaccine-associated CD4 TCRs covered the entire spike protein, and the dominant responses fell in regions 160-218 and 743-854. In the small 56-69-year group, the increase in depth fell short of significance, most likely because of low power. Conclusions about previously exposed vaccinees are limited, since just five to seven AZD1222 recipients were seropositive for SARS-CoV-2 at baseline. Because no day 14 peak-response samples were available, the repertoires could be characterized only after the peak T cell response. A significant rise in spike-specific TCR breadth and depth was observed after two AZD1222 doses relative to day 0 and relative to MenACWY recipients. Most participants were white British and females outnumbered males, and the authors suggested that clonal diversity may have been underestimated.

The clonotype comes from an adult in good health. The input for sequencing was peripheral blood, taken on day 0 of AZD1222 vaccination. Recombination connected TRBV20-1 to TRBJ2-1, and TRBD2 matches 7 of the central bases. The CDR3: CSASAGAYNEQFF. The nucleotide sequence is TGCAGTGCTAGTGCGGGAGCCTACAATGAGCAGTTCTTC.